This section outlines one T cell receptor (beta chain) sequence together with its context. These data come from a study of CD8 T cells in Susac syndrome. CDR1 is SQVTM and CDR2 is ANQGSEA in the germline V gene. Trimming took 4 bases from V and 7 from J; bases not matched to a gene: 6. The CDR3 is 13 residues long. With random hexamers, roughly 0.45 to 1 ug RNA was reverse transcribed. TCRdb independently ran MiXCR on the immunoSEQ multiplex PCR reads; one entry per CDR3 protein. The table records about 210,000 distinct CDR3 sequences, over 85% of them present only once. CD8+ and CD4+ T cells from blood underwent TCR beta sequencing. The healthy controls were matched to patients by age and sex.

This receptor was obtained from a human donor in good health. V gene TRBV29-1 combines with J gene TRBJ1-4, with TRBD1 matching over 7 bases. The sequencing input was CD4+ T cells from PBMCs. CDR3 bases: TGCAGCGTTGGTGAGGGGGCTGTTGAAAAACTGTTTTTT. This encodes CSVGEGAVEKLFF. Filled out from reference TRBV29-1 and TRBJ1-4, the complete variable domain reads SAVISQKPSRDICQRGTSLTIQCQVDSQVTMMFWYRQQPGQSLTLIATANQGSEATYESGFVIDKFPISRPNLTFSTLTVSNMSPEDSSIYLCSVGEGAVEKLFFGSGTQLSVL.